This T cell receptor (beta chain) was captured in a study of T cell responses to AZD1222 COVID-19 vaccine. Here immunoSEQ multiplex PCR was the method, and the copy in TCRdb shows in-frame clones only, minus some. This table has some 150,000 clones, 65% to 90% appearing once. Germline V gene sequence: CDR1 SGDLS, CDR2 YYNGEE. V trimming: 5 bases; J trimming: 4 bases; junction bases outside the gene matches: 5. CDR3 length: 13 residues. The chain uses TRBV9 and TRBJ1-2, with 7 positions matching TRBD1. The material was peripheral blood, obtained 28 days after the second dose of the MenACWY control vaccine. This sequence was found in an adult who received the MenACWY meningococcal vaccine as a control. CDR3 sequence: CASSPDRAYGYTF. The CDR3 DNA follows: TGTGCCAGCAGTCCTGACAGGGCCTATGGCTACACCTTC.